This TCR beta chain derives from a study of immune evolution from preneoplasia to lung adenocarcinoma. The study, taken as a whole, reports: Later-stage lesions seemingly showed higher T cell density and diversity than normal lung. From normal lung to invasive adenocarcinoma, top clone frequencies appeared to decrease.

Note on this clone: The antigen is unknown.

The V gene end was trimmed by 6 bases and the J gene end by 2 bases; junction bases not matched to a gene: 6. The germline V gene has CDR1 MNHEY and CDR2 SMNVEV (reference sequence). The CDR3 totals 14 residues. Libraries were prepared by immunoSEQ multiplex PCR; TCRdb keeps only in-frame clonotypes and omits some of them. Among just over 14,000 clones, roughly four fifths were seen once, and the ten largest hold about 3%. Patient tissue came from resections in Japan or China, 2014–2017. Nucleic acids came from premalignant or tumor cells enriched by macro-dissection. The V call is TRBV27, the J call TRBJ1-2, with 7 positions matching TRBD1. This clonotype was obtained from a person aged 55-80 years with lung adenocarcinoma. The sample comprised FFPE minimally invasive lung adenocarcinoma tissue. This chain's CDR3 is CASRSQGKNYGYTF. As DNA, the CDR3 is TGTGCCAGCAGGTCACAGGGGAAGAACTATGGCTACACCTTC.